Included here is one TCR beta chain sequence, with context. There is no known antigen for this receptor. Base qualities are not recorded, but no much larger clone differs from it by a single base. The CDR3 regions of human TCRbeta chains were analyzed by immunosequencing. The authors processed their data as follows. TCRs in the repertoires were compared against a reference library of SARS-CoV-2-specific TCRs that had been generated with the MIRA antigen-specificity platform. Breadth was defined as the fraction of unique TCRs that were SARS-CoV-2-associated, and depth was defined as the fraction of total T cells that were SARS-CoV-2-associated. Using the MIRA data, each spike-specific TCR was mapped to the spike region that the TCR reacts to and placed in a CD4 or CD8 class. Log10-transformed breadth and depth values were compared by one-way ANOVA with Sidak's multiple comparisons tests. The immuneACCESS repertoire file appears here via TCRdb, limited to in-frame rearrangements. These files lack a portion of the clones; in checked studies, under half of the deficit traces to unresolved V genes, and the cause of the others is not known. The V and J calls and clone size are taken from that table; D and trimming were inferred from the DNA. The sample has 85,000 to 100,000 clones on record, around 86% of them singletons. The ten most abundant clones make up about a tenth of the sample.

The germline V gene specifies MDHEN as CDR1 and SYDVKM as CDR2. Trimming takes 7 bases from V and 2 bases from J, and the germline ends sit 15 bases apart. The CDR3 runs 14 residues from the cysteine to the phenylalanine. The retained sequence is limited to the CDR3, 42 bases, with the frame set at the first base. This entry comes from a study of T cell responses to AZD1222 COVID-19 vaccine (dated by TCRdb to the early 2020s). Looking at the study overall: Because spike-specific TCR depth and breadth did not differ between the two schedules, AZD1222 recipients who got a second dose at roughly 4 weeks were pooled with those who got a second dose at roughly 12 weeks. TCR sequencing was performed for 230 to 250 trial participants, of whom about 200 were given two doses of AZD1222 and around 25 were given two doses of MenACWY control vaccine. Trial participants were enrolled by age into subgroups of 18-55, 56-69 and 70-plus years, and around 150, 29 and 61 TCR-sequenced participants, respectively, were included in these subgroups. Study-wide findings and limitations: Vaccine-associated CD4 TCRs spanned the whole spike protein, with dominant responses in regions 160-218 and 743-854. Because no samples from the day 14 peak response were available, repertoires could be characterized only after the peak T cell response. Only six or seven AZD1222 recipients were SARS-CoV-2 seropositive at baseline, limiting conclusions about previously exposed vaccinees. Nearly half of unique spike-specific TCRs reportedly recognized epitopes outside regions mutated in the B.1.351 and B.1.1.7 variants. A significant rise in spike-specific TCR breadth and depth was observed after two AZD1222 doses relative to day 0 and relative to MenACWY recipients. The 56-69-year group was small, and its depth increase did not reach significance, likely because of low power. Participants were mostly white British and included more females than males, and it was suggested by the authors that clonal diversity may have been underestimated.

Sample time point, as interpreted from the label and publication: baseline before first vaccination. Vaccinee samples were obtained from the UK trials COV001 and COV002, which included a single-blind randomized controlled phase 2/3 trial of AZD1222 (ChAdOx1 nCoV-19) in healthy adults. For TCRbeta chain sequencing, PBMC samples from trial participants were taken at day 0 and at day 28 after the second dose. The rearranged chain carries TRBV28 and TRBJ2-7; possibly the D gene is TRBD1, per 6 matching bases. The receptor comes from an adult in good health. Specimen: peripheral blood, collected on day 0 of AZD1222 vaccination. CDR3 sequence: CASTRVRTAYEQYF. The DNA sequence follows: TGTGCCAGCACTAGGGTTAGGACAGCCTACGAGCAGTACTTC. Outside the CDR3, residues come from the reference TRBV28 and TRBJ2-7 proteins, so the full variable domain is: DVKVTQSSRYLVKRTGEKVFLECVQDMDHENMFWYRQDPGLGLRLIYFSYDVKMKEKGDIPEGYSVSREKKERFSLILESASTNQTSMYLCASTRVRTAYEQYFGPGTRLTVT.